This TCR beta chain came from a study of T-cell memory formation after mild COVID-19. Study results and limitations: Largely, contracting CD4+ clones fell within CM and EM, and contracting CD8+ clones within EMRA.

The table lists this clonotype with a few counts. Its antigen is still unknown. Germline V CDR1 and CDR2: SGHVS, FQNEAQ. The CDR3 loop spans 13 amino acids. J lost 5 bases, V lost 5 bases, and 3 bases had no gene match. TCRdb redid the calling of the 5' RACE reads with MiXCR, one entry per CDR3 protein. The sample contains about 110,000 distinct CDR3 sequences, over 15% of which appear only once. V gene TRBV7-8 combines with J gene TRBJ1-5; TRBD1 aligns across 7 bases. The material sequenced was PBMCs or a T cell subset sorted from them (not recorded which). This receptor was identified in a man younger than 35 who had mild COVID-19 (a few samples of this study predate the infection). Cell type and time point are not known. CDR3 DNA: TGTGCCAGCAGCCGCACAGGGGATCAGCCCCAGCATTTT. It is translated as CASSRTGDQPQHF.